This is a list of T cell receptor beta chains from one sample in a study of blood T cells in healthy people across ages. TCRdb passed the 5' RACE reads through MiXCR, listing each CDR3 protein once. The sample yields over 1,300,000 distinct CDR3 sequences, approximately 59% seen once. Sequencing was carried out using blood. Receptors originate from a man aged 18 to 29 in good health. Each CDR3 is given with its conserved first and last residue. The D gene is left open where the match is weak. Clone size is shown for a subset of rows, as once, few, many or a class of expanded clone.

D gene,V gene,clone size,CDR3 length,J gene,CDR3 protein,CDR3 DNA
TRBD1,TRBV20-1,.,14,TRBJ1-2,CSAPRTEGAYGYTF,TGCAGTGCCCCCCGAACGGAGGGGGCCTATGGCTACACCTTC
.,TRBV18,.,13,TRBJ2-1,CASSATKLNEQFF,TGTGCCAGCTCAGCTACTAAATTGAATGAGCAGTTCTTC
.,TRBV29-1,.,13,TRBJ1-4,CSVAGGIGEKLFF,TGCAGCGTTGCGGGTGGGATCGGGGAAAAACTGTTTTTT
.,TRBV11-3,once,13,TRBJ2-7,CASSRINGGEQYF,TGTGCCAGCAGTAGAATAAATGGGGGCGAGCAGTACTTC
.,TRBV5-1,few,15,TRBJ2-3,CASAQGTPSTDTQYF,TGCGCCAGCGCACAGGGAACACCTAGCACAGATACGCAGTATTTT
.,TRBV27,few,15,TRBJ1-2,CASSLNPTGIYGYTF,TGTGCCAGCAGTTTAAATCCTACAGGGATCTATGGCTACACCTTC
TRBD1,TRBV3-1,few,13,TRBJ2-4,CASSDRGRNIQYF,TGTGCCAGCAGCGACAGGGGAAGAAACATTCAGTACTTC
.,TRBV7-7,.,16,TRBJ1-6,CASSLAEIHSGSPLHF,TGTGCTAGCAGCTTAGCGGAGATTCATTCGGGTTCACCCCTCCACTTT
.,TRBV20-1,once,16,TRBJ2-2,CSARAKSGHRAGELFF,TGCAGTGCTAGAGCTAAATCCGGGCACAGGGCCGGGGAGCTGTTTTTT
.,TRBV5-1,.,14,TRBJ1-1,CASSQSTWNTEAFF,TGCGCCAGCAGCCAGTCCACTTGGAACACTGAAGCTTTCTTT
.,TRBV12-3/TRBV12-4,.,17,TRBJ2-5,CASSLLTGALRWETQYF,TGTGCCAGCAGCTTATTGACCGGGGCCCTTCGTTGGGAGACCCAGTACTTC
.,TRBV4-3,.,14,TRBJ1-1,CASSQGQGKPEAFF,TGCGCCAGCAGCCAAGGGCAGGGCAAACCTGAAGCTTTCTTT
.,TRBV18,.,15,TRBJ2-5,CASSPPTDLQETQYF,TGTGCCAGCTCACCACCGACGGACTTACAAGAGACCCAGTACTTC
TRBD2,TRBV12-3/TRBV12-4,.,15,TRBJ2-3,CASSRLAAFTDTQYF,TGTGCCAGCAGTAGACTAGCGGCGTTCACAGATACGCAGTATTTT
.,TRBV5-1,once,14,TRBJ2-7,CASSLVSSGDQVYF,TGCGCCAGCAGCTTGGTCTCCTCGGGGGATCAAGTGTACTTC
.,TRBV27,many,13,TRBJ2-4,CASSLVEGNIQYF,TGTGCCAGCAGTTTGGTAGAAGGAAACATTCAGTACTTC
.,TRBV4-1,.,17,TRBJ2-7,CASSQGWGTAPVCEQYF,TGCGCCAGCAGCCAAGGTTGGGGGACCGCCCCGGTCTGCGAGCAGTACTTC
TRBD1,TRBV20-1,.,15,TRBJ2-7,CSAIPLRDRSYEQYF,TGCAGTGCTATACCGCTCCGGGACAGGAGCTACGAGCAGTACTTC
TRBD1,TRBV7-9,few,16,TRBJ1-2,CASTHRSGQHFYGYTF,TGTGCCAGCACCCATAGGTCGGGACAGCACTTCTATGGCTACACCTTC
.,TRBV10-3,few,14,TRBJ1-1,CAISRGDINTEAFF,TGTGCCATCAGTCGGGGGGACATTAATACTGAAGCTTTCTTT
.,TRBV15,.,14,TRBJ2-5,CATRDRSYQETQYF,TGTGCCACCCGAGACAGGTCGTACCAAGAGACCCAGTACTTC
TRBD1,TRBV5-6,few,14,TRBJ2-4,CASKGALVKNIQYF,TGTGCCAGCAAGGGGGCATTAGTCAAAAACATTCAGTACTTC
.,TRBV6-1,.,16,TRBJ2-5,CASTHLGGNSKETQYF,TGTGCCAGCACCCATCTGGGGGGCAACTCAAAAGAGACCCAGTACTTC
.,TRBV4-3,few,14,TRBJ1-2,CASSQVVSSYGYTF,TGCGCCAGCAGCCAAGTGGTCTCATCCTATGGCTACACCTTC
.,TRBV7-9,.,15,TRBJ2-7,CASNLGLGVSYEQYF,TGTGCCAGCAACTTAGGTCTCGGCGTTTCCTACGAGCAGTACTTC
.,TRBV2,.,18,TRBJ1-4,CASSELPGLEMAHEKLFF,TGTGCCAGCAGTGAACTTCCAGGTTTAGAGATGGCTCATGAAAAACTGTTTTTT
.,TRBV7-2,.,14,TRBJ2-3,CTSSYRRGSDTQYF,TGTACCAGCAGCTATCGTCGTGGATCAGATACGCAGTATTTT
.,TRBV5-5,few,15,TRBJ2-5,CASSLEGLGGETQYF,TGTGCCAGCAGCTTGGAAGGACTTGGAGGAGAGACCCAGTACTTC
.,TRBV12-3/TRBV12-4,.,14,TRBJ1-2,CASSLRGTIPGYTF,TGTGCCAGCAGTTTAAGGGGAACCATCCCTGGCTACACCTTC
.,TRBV6-2/TRBV6-3,once,13,TRBJ2-5,CASSSTRVETQYF,TGTGCCAGCAGTTCGACTAGAGTGGAGACCCAGTACTTC
.,TRBV7-9,few,15,TRBJ2-4,CASSLGSTGQNIQYF,TGTGCCAGCAGCTTAGGTTCTACAGGGCAAAACATTCAGTACTTC
.,TRBV12-3/TRBV12-4,.,16,TRBJ2-6,CASSFTGPSGANVLTF,TGTGCCAGCAGTTTTACAGGCCCCTCTGGGGCCAACGTCCTGACTTTC
TRBD1,TRBV5-1,few,15,TRBJ2-7,CASSSTGTGEYEQYF,TGCGCCAGCAGCTCTACCGGGACAGGGGAATACGAGCAGTACTTC
.,TRBV29-1,few,14,TRBJ2-1,CSVIPRLWVNEQFF,TGCAGCGTTATCCCGCGTTTGTGGGTCAATGAGCAGTTCTTC
TRBD1,TRBV5-5,.,15,TRBJ1-4,CASSFAGTANEKLFF,TGTGCCAGCAGCTTCGCCGGGACAGCTAATGAAAAACTGTTTTTT
TRBD1,TRBV4-1,.,15,TRBJ1-2,CASSMMRQGPYGYTF,TGCGCCAGCAGCATGATGAGACAGGGCCCTTATGGCTACACCTTC
.,TRBV28,.,16,TRBJ2-2,CASSPPLGAFDGELFF,TGTGCCAGCAGTCCGCCGTTGGGGGCCTTCGACGGGGAGCTGTTTTTT
TRBD2,TRBV5-1,.,17,TRBJ2-3,CASSLLGGLAGEDTQYF,TGCGCCAGCAGCTTGTTGGGAGGACTAGCGGGAGAAGATACGCAGTATTTT